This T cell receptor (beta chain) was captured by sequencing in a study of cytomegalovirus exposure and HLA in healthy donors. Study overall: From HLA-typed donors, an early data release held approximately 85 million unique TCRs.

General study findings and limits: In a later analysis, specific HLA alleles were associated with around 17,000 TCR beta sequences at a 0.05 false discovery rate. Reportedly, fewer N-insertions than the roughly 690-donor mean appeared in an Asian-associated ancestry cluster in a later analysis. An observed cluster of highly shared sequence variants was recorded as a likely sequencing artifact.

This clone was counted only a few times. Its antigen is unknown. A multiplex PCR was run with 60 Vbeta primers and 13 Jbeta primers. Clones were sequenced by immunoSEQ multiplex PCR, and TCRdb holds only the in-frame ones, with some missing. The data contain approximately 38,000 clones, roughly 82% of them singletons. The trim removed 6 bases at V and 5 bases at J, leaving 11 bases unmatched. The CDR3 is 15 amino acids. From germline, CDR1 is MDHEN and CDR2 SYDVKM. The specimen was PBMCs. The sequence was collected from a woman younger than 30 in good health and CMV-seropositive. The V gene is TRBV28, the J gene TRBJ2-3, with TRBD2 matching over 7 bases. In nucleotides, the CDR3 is TGTGCCAGCAGGGCGACTAGCCCTAACTTAGATACGCAGTATTTT. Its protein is CASRATSPNLDTQYF.